Sequencing of this TCR beta chain was carried out in a study of OX40 agonist ivuxolimab in advanced cancers. Describing the broader study: Ivuxolimab was an agonistic, fully human IgG2 monoclonal antibody directed against OX40 (CD134), a costimulatory receptor. Intravenous ivuxolimab was administered to patients every 2 weeks at six dose levels: 0.01, 0.1, 0.3, 1.5, 3 and 10 mg/kg. Of the approximately 50 patients in dose escalation, around 20 had hepatocellular carcinoma, roughly 15 had melanoma, 9 had renal cell carcinoma and 9 had head and neck cancer. In the dose-escalation cohort, approximately 83% of patients were male, and the mean age was roughly 60 years with a range of roughly 23 to 79. Patients were allowed to have had prior anti-PD-1, anti-PD-L1 or anti-CTLA-4 therapy, and approximately 40% of the dose-escalation patients had been treated with checkpoint inhibitors. Partial responses occurred in three dose-escalation patients: two with cutaneous melanoma and one with hepatocellular carcinoma. Peripheral TCRbeta sequencing was intended to test whether TCR sequence diversity was altered and clonal T-cell expansion was caused by ivuxolimab. The paper covers the monotherapy dose-escalation part of the phase I ivuxolimab trial, which included N of about 56 patients. Study-wide findings and limitations: Antigen specificity was not determined for the clonally expanded peripheral T cells. Low levels of normalized T-cell clonal expansion were also shown by some nonresponding patients. After ivuxolimab, CD8+ T cells had more expanded clones than CD4+ T cells on average. In partial responders in the 0.1-3.0 mg/kg groups, normalized peripheral clonal expansion was found to be among the lowest, especially among CD8+ T cells. At doses from 0.1 to 3.0 mg/kg, clonal expansion was seen in both CD4+ and CD8+ blood T cells between baseline and week 6.

Genomic DNA was isolated from the sorted cells so that the TCRbeta CDR3 region could be sequenced. The immunoSEQ Assay was used for sequencing of TCRbeta CDR3 regions. TCRdb retrieved this table from immuneACCESS and kept in-frame rearrangements only. Not all clones are present; in checked studies, unresolved V genes account for under half, and no reason is known for the remainder. The sample table holds some 64,000 clones, of which roughly 87% were seen once. The ten largest clones take up 0.35% of the sample. The trial excluded patients who had a history of autoimmune disease or were on systemic immunosuppression. Peripheral blood for TCR sequencing was collected from all dose cohorts at baseline, on cycle 4 day 1, and on cycle 7 day 1. Samples were obtained from an open-label, multicenter, first-in-human phase I dose-escalation trial of ivuxolimab. Adults with locally advanced or metastatic head and neck squamous cell, hepatocellular, melanoma or renal cell carcinoma were enrolled in the trial. Before TCR sequencing, CD4+ T cells and CD8+ T cells from peripheral blood were sorted into separate populations.

There are 15 amino acids in the CDR3, from cysteine to phenylalanine inclusive. Only the CDR3 DNA is retained, 45 bases long and in frame from the first base. For CDR1 and CDR2, the germline V gene (reference sequence) lists SEHNR and FQNEAQ. Trimming accounts for 3 bases at V and 7 bases at J, while the number of junction bases matched to no gene is 4. With respect to this clone: Its antigen is still unknown. No base quality values were provided; no much bigger clone lies one nucleotide off.

The material sequenced was CD4+ or CD8+ T cells sorted from blood, taken in a trial of the OX40 agonist ivuxolimab. This clonotype was sampled from an adult with an advanced solid tumor such as melanoma, head and neck, liver or kidney cancer. The chain employs TRBV7-9 and TRBJ2-2, with TRBD1 matching 11 junction bases. The bases are TGTGCCAGCAGCTTGGACAGGGGGCTCCACGGGGAGCTGTTTTTT. It specifies CASSLDRGLHGELFF.